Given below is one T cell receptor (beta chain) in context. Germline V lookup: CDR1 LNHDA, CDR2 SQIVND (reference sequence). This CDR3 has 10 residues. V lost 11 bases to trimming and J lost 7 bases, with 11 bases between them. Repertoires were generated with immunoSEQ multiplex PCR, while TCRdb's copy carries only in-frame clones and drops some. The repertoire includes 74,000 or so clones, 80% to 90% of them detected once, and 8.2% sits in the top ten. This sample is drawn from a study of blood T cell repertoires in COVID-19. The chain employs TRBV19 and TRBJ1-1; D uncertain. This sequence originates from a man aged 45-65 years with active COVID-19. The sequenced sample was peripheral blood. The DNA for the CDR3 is TGTGCCGGACCGGGGAATGAAGCTTTCTTT. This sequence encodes CAGPGNEAFF. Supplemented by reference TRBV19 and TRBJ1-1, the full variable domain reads DGGITQSPKYLFRKEGQNVTLSCEQNLNHDAMYWYRQDPGQGLRLIYYSQIVNDFQKGDIAEGYSVSREKKESFPLTVTSAQKNPTAFYLCAGPGNEAFFGQGTRLTVV.